This is a list of T cell receptor beta chains from one sample in a study of T-cell memory formation after mild COVID-19. TCRdb analysed the 5' RACE reads with MiXCR anew, one entry per CDR3 protein. The profile covers 350,000 to 550,000 distinct CDR3 sequences, with under 20% appearing a single time and around a fifth taken by the ten largest. Material: PBMCs or a T cell subset sorted from them (not recorded which). These receptors came from a man between 18 and 29 years old who had mild COVID-19 (a few samples of this study predate the infection). Cell type and time point are not known. Each CDR3 is given with its conserved first and last residue. D genes are given only for firm matches. Size is omitted from some rows. Given values are once, few, many or a class for expanded clones.

j_call d_call clone_size v_call cdr3_aa cdr3_nt
TRBJ2-5 TRBD2 . TRBV20-1 CSARDLELAGGAETQYF TGCAGTGCTAGAGATCTCGAACTAGCGGGGGGGGCAGAGACCCAGTACTTC
TRBJ1-1 . many TRBV12-3/TRBV12-4 CASSYTGLMNTEAFF TGTGCCAGCAGTTATACAGGGCTCATGAACACTGAAGCTTTCTTT
TRBJ1-1 . . TRBV5-1 CASSLGHTEAFF TGCGCCAGCAGCTTGGGTCACACTGAAGCTTTCTTT
TRBJ2-4 TRBD2 . TRBV5-4 CASSLVATGGRNIQYF TGTGCCAGCAGCTTGGTGGCTACGGGAGGCAGAAACATTCAGTACTTC
TRBJ2-5 TRBD1 . TRBV5-1 CASRGQGVEGETQYF TGCGCCAGCAGAGGGCAGGGGGTCGAGGGAGAGACCCAGTACTTC
TRBJ1-4 . . TRBV18 CASSPGREKLFF TGTGCCAGCTCACCCGGGAGAGAAAAACTGTTTTTT
TRBJ2-1 TRBD2 . TRBV12-3/TRBV12-4 CASSPPTSGVYNEQFF TGTGCCAGCAGCCCCCCCACTAGCGGGGTCTACAATGAGCAGTTCTTC
TRBJ2-3 . . TRBV12-3/TRBV12-4 CASSLGTTSTDTQYF TGTGCCAGCAGTTTAGGGACAACTAGCACAGATACGCAGTATTTT
TRBJ2-3 . . TRBV4-1 CASSQGRYTGDTQYF TGCGCCAGCAGCCAAGGGAGGTACACGGGGGATACGCAGTATTTT
TRBJ2-2 TRBD1 . TRBV6-2/TRBV6-3 CASSWPRTGAGELFF TGTGCCAGCAGTTGGCCGAGGACAGGGGCCGGGGAGCTGTTTTTT
TRBJ2-5 . many TRBV12-3/TRBV12-4 CASKFSGGSETQYF TGTGCCAGCAAATTTTCTGGGGGTTCGGAGACCCAGTACTTC
TRBJ1-5 . . TRBV28 CASSLYKQPQHF TGTGCCAGCAGTTTATACAAGCAGCCCCAGCATTTT
TRBJ2-3 . few TRBV4-1 CASSQPRRERGRDTQYF TGCGCCAGCAGCCAGCCTAGACGGGAGAGGGGGAGAGATACGCAGTATTTT
TRBJ2-3 . few TRBV20-1 CSARQQTDTQYF TGCAGTGCCAGACAACAAACAGATACGCAGTATTTT
TRBJ1-1 TRBD1 many TRBV6-6 CASSTDRENTEAFF TGTGCCAGCAGTACAGACAGGGAGAACACTGAAGCTTTCTTT
TRBJ2-1 . . TRBV12-3/TRBV12-4 CASSFIPPDEQFF TGTGCCAGCAGTTTTATCCCCCCGGATGAGCAGTTCTTC
TRBJ2-3 TRBD2 few TRBV15 CATSGGGGGTDTQYF TGTGCCACCAGCGGCGGGGGGGGAGGCACAGATACGCAGTATTTT
TRBJ2-3 TRBD2 . TRBV27 CASSLAGGLVDTQYF TGTGCCAGCAGTTTGGCGGGGGGGCTAGTAGATACGCAGTATTTT
TRBJ2-5 TRBD1 few TRBV28 CASLGQNQETQYF TGTGCCAGCCTGGGACAGAACCAAGAGACCCAGTACTTC
TRBJ2-3 . . TRBV21-1 CASFYGVADTQYF TGTGCCAGCTTCTACGGGGTTGCAGATACGCAGTATTTT
TRBJ2-1 . . TRBV5-1 CASSFAQGLYNQQFF TGCGCCAGCAGCTTCGCACAGGGTCTCTACAATCAGCAGTTCTTC
TRBJ1-1 TRBD1 once TRBV7-3 CASSLRTGGKGEAFF TGTGCCAGCAGCTTAAGGACAGGGGGAAAGGGTGAAGCTTTCTTT
TRBJ1-5 TRBD1 . TRBV4-3 CASSQGVIPSGGYGNQPQHF TGCGCCAGCAGCCAAGGGGTTATACCTTCAGGGGGTTACGGCAATCAGCCCCAGCATTTT
TRBJ2-7 TRBD1 few TRBV25-1 CASSEVKLRDSANEQYF TGTGCCAGCAGTGAGGTAAAACTTCGGGACAGCGCGAACGAGCAGTACTTC
TRBJ1-1 . . TRBV7-9 CASRRQDRDTEAFF TGTGCCAGCAGACGTCAGGACAGAGACACTGAAGCTTTCTTT
TRBJ2-1 . few TRBV11-2 CASSLDGELNEQFF TGTGCCAGCAGCTTAGATGGCGAACTTAACGAGCAGTTCTTC
TRBJ1-1 . . TRBV4-1 CASSQDIGPEAFF TGCGCCAGCAGCCAAGATATAGGCCCTGAAGCTTTCTTT
TRBJ2-1 TRBD2 . TRBV4-3 CASSPGRGAYNEQFF TGCGCCAGCAGCCCGGGACGGGGGGCCTACAATGAGCAGTTCTTC
TRBJ2-3 . . TRBV4-3 CASSRFVAQGIGYF .
TRBJ1-5 TRBD1 . TRBV5-5 CASRQGVNQPQHF TGTGCCAGCCGACAGGGGGTAAATCAGCCCCAGCATTTT
TRBJ1-2 . few TRBV20-1 CSAGSVTYGYTF TGCAGTGCCGGCAGTGTCACCTATGGCTACACCTTC
TRBJ1-2 . . TRBV14 CASSQRGAHGYTF TGTGCCAGCAGTCAGCGGGGGGCGCATGGCTACACCTTC
TRBJ2-5 . few TRBV10-3 CAISGGPLSPQETQYF TGTGCCATCAGTGGGGGACCCCTTAGCCCACAAGAGACCCAGTACTTC
TRBJ2-3 . . TRBV3-1 CASSPLGGPDTQYF TGTGCCAGCAGCCCGCTGGGCGGGCCAGATACGCAGTATTTT
TRBJ2-1 . many TRBV7-9 CASSFPPRLGNEQFF TGTGCCAGCAGCTTCCCGCCCCGGTTGGGAAATGAGCAGTTCTTC
TRBJ2-1 TRBD1 . TRBV5-1 CASSLAQGGNEQFF TGCGCCAGCAGCTTGGCACAGGGGGGCAATGAGCAGTTCTTC
TRBJ2-4 . many TRBV5-1 CASSLERFKNIQYF TGCGCCAGCAGCTTGGAAAGATTCAAAAACATTCAGTACTTC
TRBJ1-1 . few TRBV18 CASSPRVGGENTEAFF TGTGCCAGCTCACCAAGGGTAGGCGGCGAGAACACTGAAGCTTTCTTT
TRBJ1-1 . . TRBV5-1 CASRSRGPGTEAFF TGCGCCAGCAGATCCCGGGGCCCGGGCACTGAAGCTTTCTTT
TRBJ2-3 . few TRBV9 CASSVRGGTDTQYF TGTGCCAGCAGCGTACGCGGGGGCACAGATACGCAGTATTTT
TRBJ2-1 TRBD2 few TRBV4-3 CASSPLSGLAGGPDEQFF TGCGCCAGCAGCCCCCTGTCAGGACTAGCGGGGGGGCCGGATGAGCAGTTCTTC
TRBJ1-1 . few TRBV7-9 CASSLGRPNTEAFF TGTGCCAGCAGCTTAGGCAGGCCGAACACTGAAGCTTTCTTT
TRBJ2-3 TRBD2 few TRBV9 CASSVGISGGGFTGDTQYF TGTGCCAGCAGCGTAGGTATTAGCGGGGGGGGTTTTACCGGAGATACGCAGTATTTT
TRBJ2-1 TRBD2 . TRBV5-1 CASSLDLAGGYNEQFF TGCGCCAGCAGCTTGGATCTAGCGGGGGGCTACAATGAGCAGTTCTTC
TRBJ1-6 . few TRBV25-1 CASRQAGINSPLHF TGTGCCAGCAGGCAGGCGGGGATAAATTCACCCCTCCACTTT
TRBJ2-4 . . TRBV12-3/TRBV12-4 CASTKNQGGLLAKNIQYF TGTGCCAGCACCAAAAACCAAGGGGGACTCCTAGCCAAAAACATTCAGTACTTC
TRBJ1-1 . . TRBV10-2 CASRGVRNSEAFF TGCGCCAGCAGGGGCGTCCGGAACAGTGAAGCTTTCTTT
TRBJ2-3 . many TRBV7-9 CASSSRAEGGDTQYF TGTGCCAGCAGCTCACGAGCGGAGGGTGGAGATACGCAGTATTTT
TRBJ2-5 . . TRBV6-2/TRBV6-3 CASSYGFGSETQYF TGTGCCAGCAGTTACGGGTTTGGGTCAGAGACCCAGTACTTC
TRBJ2-1 . many TRBV7-6 CASSLQDARDRFF TGTGCCAGCAGCTTACAGGACGCCAGGGATCGGTTCTTC
TRBJ2-3 TRBD2 . TRBV7-3 CASSSTLAGGPDTQYF TGTGCCAGCAGCTCGACCCTAGCGGGGGGGCCAGATACGCAGTATTTT
TRBJ2-3 TRBD1 . TRBV7-3 CASSPGQGSTDTQYF TGTGCCAGCAGCCCCGGACAGGGCAGCACAGATACGCAGTATTTT